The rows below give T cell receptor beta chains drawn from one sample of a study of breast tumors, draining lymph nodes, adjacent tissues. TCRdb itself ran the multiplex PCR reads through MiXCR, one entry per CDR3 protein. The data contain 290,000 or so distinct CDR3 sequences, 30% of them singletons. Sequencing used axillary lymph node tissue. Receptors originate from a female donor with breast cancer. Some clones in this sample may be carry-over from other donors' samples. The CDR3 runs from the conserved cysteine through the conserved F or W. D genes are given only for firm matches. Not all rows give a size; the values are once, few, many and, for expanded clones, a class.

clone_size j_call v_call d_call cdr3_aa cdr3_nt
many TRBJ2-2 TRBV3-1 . CASSQPSGELFF TGTGCCAGCAGCCAACCGTCTGGGGAGCTGTTTTTT
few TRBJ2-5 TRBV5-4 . CASSMVRATSRETQYF TGTGCCAGCAGCATGGTTCGGGCAACCTCCAGGGAGACCCAGTACTTC
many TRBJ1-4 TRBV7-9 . CASSPPALESTNEKLFF TGTGCCAGCAGCCCCCCGGCGCTGGAATCAACTAATGAAAAACTGTTTTTT
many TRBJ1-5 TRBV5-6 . CASSTNRARHEPQHF TGTGCCAGCAGCACGAACAGGGCCCGTCATGAGCCCCAGCATTTT
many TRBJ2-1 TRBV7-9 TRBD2 CASSPGLAGTFREQFF TGTGCCAGCAGCCCCGGACTAGCGGGAACGTTCCGTGAGCAGTTCTTC
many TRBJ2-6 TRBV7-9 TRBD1 CASSGQGFGANVLTF TGTGCCAGCAGCGGACAGGGGTTCGGGGCCAACGTCCTGACTTTC
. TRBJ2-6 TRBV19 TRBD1 CASSQGENVLTF TGTGCCAGCAGTCAGGGGGAGAACGTCCTGACTTTC
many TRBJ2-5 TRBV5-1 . CASSLTGGEVETQYF TGCGCCAGCAGCCTAACAGGTGGAGAGGTGGAGACCCAGTACTTC
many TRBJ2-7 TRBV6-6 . CATQQISYEQYF TGTGCCACCCAACAGATATCCTACGAGCAGTACTTC
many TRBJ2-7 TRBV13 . CASSLGVLADSYEQYF TGTGCCAGCAGCTTAGGCGTACTAGCCGACTCCTACGAGCAGTACTTC
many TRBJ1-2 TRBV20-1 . CSAYGLYGYTF TGCAGCGCCTATGGACTCTATGGCTACACCTTC
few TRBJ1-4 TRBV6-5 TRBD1 CASSHLTGGDEKLFF TGTGCCAGCAGTCACCTTACAGGGGGCGATGAAAAACTGTTTTTT